These 14 T cell receptor beta chains originate from one sample sequenced in a study of blood T cell repertoires in COVID-19. Method: immunoSEQ multiplex PCR; TCRdb's copy keeps in-frame clones and lacks some. The data hold around 430,000 clones, with more than 70% observed a single time. Sequenced input: peripheral blood. These receptors were collected from a woman aged 50 to 60 with COVID-19, enrolled during active disease.

The genes are TRBV4-2 and TRBJ2-1; 9 bases line up with TRBD2. V lost 0 bases, J lost 8 bases, and 8 bases stayed unmatched. The CDR3 runs 16 residues. Germline lookup yields CDR1 LGHNA and CDR2 YNFKEQ. Here the CDR3 DNA reads TGTGCCAGCAGCCAAGAAGGGCGCGGGGGGGCTGATGAGCAGTTCTTC. Its translation is CASSQEGRGGADEQFF.

The chain combines TRBV6-2 or TRBV6-3 with TRBJ2-7, with TRBD1 identical over 7 bases. Trimming cost V 6 bases and J 6 bases; bases outside gene matches: 17. Looked up from germline, CDR1 is MNHEY and CDR2 is SVGEGT. This CDR3 is 16 amino acids long. The CDR3 protein is CASSSAGYRGVSEQYF. The CDR3 nucleotides are TGTGCCAGCAGCTCCGCAGGTTACAGGGGTGTATCCGAGCAGTACTTC.

This clone occurred a few times. This chain joins TRBV18 and TRBJ1-1, with D perhaps TRBD1 (6 bases). This CDR3 has 15 residues. The V and J ends lost 1 base and 1 base respectively, with 10 bases between them. In germline, CDR1 is KGHSH, CDR2 LQKENI. As DNA, the CDR3 is TGTGCCAGCTCACCACTGGACAGCGCGAACACTGAAGCTTTCTTT. This translates into CASSPLDSANTEAFF.

V is TRBV10-2 and J is TRBJ1-1; D call uncertain. Germline CDR1 reads WSHSY; CDR2 reads SAAADI. V was shortened by 10 bases and J by 0 bases, with 12 bases between the two germline ends. The CDR3 spans 13 residues. The CDR3 protein is CATSRQLNTEAFF. CDR3 sequence (DNA): TGCGCCACGTCCAGGCAGCTGAACACTGAAGCTTTCTTT.

This sequence joins TRBV7-9 and TRBJ1-2; 9 bases are a match to TRBD1. Trimming cost V 8 bases and J 4 bases; bases outside gene matches: 2. CDR3 length equals 12 residues. Germline loops: CDR1 SEHNR, CDR2 FQNEAQ (reference sequence). This CDR3 is CASGQGPYGYTF. The CDR3 nucleotides read TGTGCCAGCGGACAGGGGCCCTATGGCTACACCTTC.

The gene calls are TRBV5-1 and TRBJ1-1, with D uncertain. The CDR3 has 14 residues. Germline-derived CDR1 and CDR2 are SGHRS and YFSETQ. V was trimmed by 4 bases and J by 4 bases, leaving 14 bases between them. CDR3 amino acids: CASSPRAAGTEAFF. CDR3 in DNA: TGCGCCAGCAGCCCGAGGGCAGCGGGCACTGAAGCTTTCTTT.

The rearrangement joins TRBV12-3 or TRBV12-4 to TRBJ2-7, with D tentatively TRBD1 (6 bases). The CDR3 consists of 13 residues. V lost 5 bases, J lost 6 bases, and 14 bases lay in between. The CDR3 protein is CASSPSPGAEQYF. DNA of the CDR3: TGTGCCAGCAGTCCTTCCCCAGGGGCCGAGCAGTACTTC.

The chain is built from TRBV5-1 and TRBJ1-4; 8 bases fit TRBD1. Looked up from germline, CDR1 is SGHRS and CDR2 is YFSETQ. The CDR3 consists of 14 residues. The J segment lost 5 bases and the V segment lost 0 bases, leaving 0 bases of the junction unmatched. The chain's CDR3 is CASSLAGGNEKLFF. The CDR3 DNA follows: TGCGCCAGCAGCTTGGCAGGGGGCAATGAAAAACTGTTTTTT.

This clone is a singleton in its sample. V gene TRBV19 combines with J gene TRBJ1-2; D unresolved. The CDR3 runs 12 residues. Trimming pared 5 bases from V and 5 bases from J, leaving 9 bases between. Germline CDR1 reads LNHDA; CDR2 reads SQIVND (reference sequence). The CDR3 bases are TGTGCCAGTAGTCCGGGGAAGTATGGCTACACCTTC. It encodes CASSPGKYGYTF.

A single count supports this clone. The V gene is TRBV10-2, the J gene TRBJ1-2, with 8 bases identical to TRBD1. Germline V gene sequence: CDR1 WSHSY, CDR2 SAAADI. The trim removed 4 bases at V and 5 bases at J, leaving 24 bases unmatched. The CDR3 length is 20 residues. The CDR3 spells CASSGAGTGVPGKNWYGYTF. CDR3 nucleotide sequence: TGCGCCAGCAGTGGGGCTGGGACAGGAGTCCCCGGGAAGAACTGGTATGGCTACACCTTC.

The chain links TRBV2 to TRBJ2-2; the D gene is possibly TRBD2 (5 bases). The CDR3 consists of 14 residues. V was trimmed by 5 bases and J by 3 bases, leaving 10 bases between them. CDR1 is SNHLY and CDR2 is FYNNEI in the germline V gene. The CDR3 DNA is TGTGCCAGCAGTAGTAGCGAGGACACCGGGGAGCTGTTTTTT. Amino acid sequence: CASSSSEDTGELFF.

This clone was seen a handful of times. As DNA, the CDR3 is TGTGCCAGCAGCGCCCGGACAGCGCCGAACACCGGGGAGCTGTTTTTT. Its translation: CASSARTAPNTGELFF. The chain uses TRBV7-2 and TRBJ2-2; a weak D match, TRBD1 (6 bases). The CDR3 spans 16 residues. From germline, CDR1 is SGHTA and CDR2 FQGNSA. V lost 5 bases to trimming and J lost 0 bases, with 13 bases between them.

The V and J genes are TRBV2 and TRBJ1-2, with D uncertain. This CDR3 contains 15 residues. From germline, CDR1 is SNHLY and CDR2 FYNNEI. Trimming removed 2 bases at V and 3 bases at J, with 13 bases between. The CDR3 DNA sequence: TGTGCCAGCAGTGAATTCGTAGAACTCGACTATGGCTACACCTTC. Amino acids: CASSEFVELDYGYTF.

This clone was detected only a few times. The chain employs TRBV27 and TRBJ1-5; D gene uncertain. The germline V gene encodes CDR1 MNHEY and CDR2 SMNVEV (reference sequence). The CDR3 runs to 13 residues. The germline V and J ends were trimmed by 0 bases and 5 bases, with 5 bases remaining between them. In DNA form, the CDR3 reads TGTGCCAGCAGTTTATCGAGCCATCAGCCCCAGCATTTT. Translation: CASSLSSHQPQHF.